This T cell receptor (beta chain) was observed in a study of T cell responses to AZD1222 COVID-19 vaccine. The method was immunoSEQ multiplex PCR; TCRdb's version includes in-frame clones alone and lacks a portion of them. There are approximately 130,000 clones in the sample; 80% to 90% occur only once, and about 8.5% lies in the top ten. This clone was detected many times. There are 14 residues in the CDR3. With V trimmed by 7 bases and J by 6 bases, 12 bases remained unmatched. In germline, CDR1 is WSHSY, CDR2 SAAADI. The genes are TRBV10-2 and TRBJ2-7, with 7 bases matching TRBD1. Material: peripheral blood, obtained on day 0 of AZD1222 vaccination. This receptor was taken from an adult in good health. CDR3 amino acids: CASIPSQGQGEQYF. CDR3 sequence (DNA): TGCGCCAGCATCCCTTCACAGGGGCAGGGCGAGCAGTACTTC.